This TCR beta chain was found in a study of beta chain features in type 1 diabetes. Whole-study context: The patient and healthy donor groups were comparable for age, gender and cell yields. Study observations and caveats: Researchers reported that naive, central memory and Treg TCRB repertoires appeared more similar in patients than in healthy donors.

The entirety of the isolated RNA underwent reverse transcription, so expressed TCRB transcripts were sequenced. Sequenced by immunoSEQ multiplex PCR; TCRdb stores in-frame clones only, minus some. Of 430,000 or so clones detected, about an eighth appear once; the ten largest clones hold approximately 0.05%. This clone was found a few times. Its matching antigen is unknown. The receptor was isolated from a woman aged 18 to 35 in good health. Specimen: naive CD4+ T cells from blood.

In DNA form, the CDR3 reads TGTGCCAGCAGCCCCGGGACTAGCTGGACGCAGTATTTT. Translating it yields CASSPGTSWTQYF. V is TRBV11-2 and J is TRBJ2-3; 9 bases fit TRBD2. Germline-derived CDR1 and CDR2 are SGHAT and FQNNGV. With V trimmed by 5 bases and J by 9 bases, 6 bases remained unmatched. The CDR3 contains 13 residues.